This entry is about one TCR beta chain. Using immunoSEQ multiplex PCR, the repertoire was profiled, and TCRdb retains in-frame clones only, with some absent. The table records more than 550,000 clones, approximately 85% of them present only once. This sample stems from a study of shared T cell receptors in the human thymus. This CDR3 region has 16 residues. Trimming took off 2 bases at V and 0 bases at J, with 15 bases between the two ends. Looked up from germline, CDR1 is SGHDT and CDR2 is YYEEEE. These same records also appear under a second study, on human thymus T cells. That work adds: Thymus specimens were resections from corrective heart surgery. V and J genes seemed to be used with bias in thymic and blood repertoires. As related research reported, thymic repertoires overlapped highly among unrelated individuals.

Material for sequencing was thymocytes. The chain joins TRBV5-6 to TRBJ2-7; D unclear. This TCR was recovered from a girl under three years old with a congenital heart defect. The DNA of the CDR3 is TGTGCCAGCAGCTTCTGGCGTAGCCCTCGCTCCTACGAGCAGTACTTC. Amino acid sequence: CASSFWRSPRSYEQYF.